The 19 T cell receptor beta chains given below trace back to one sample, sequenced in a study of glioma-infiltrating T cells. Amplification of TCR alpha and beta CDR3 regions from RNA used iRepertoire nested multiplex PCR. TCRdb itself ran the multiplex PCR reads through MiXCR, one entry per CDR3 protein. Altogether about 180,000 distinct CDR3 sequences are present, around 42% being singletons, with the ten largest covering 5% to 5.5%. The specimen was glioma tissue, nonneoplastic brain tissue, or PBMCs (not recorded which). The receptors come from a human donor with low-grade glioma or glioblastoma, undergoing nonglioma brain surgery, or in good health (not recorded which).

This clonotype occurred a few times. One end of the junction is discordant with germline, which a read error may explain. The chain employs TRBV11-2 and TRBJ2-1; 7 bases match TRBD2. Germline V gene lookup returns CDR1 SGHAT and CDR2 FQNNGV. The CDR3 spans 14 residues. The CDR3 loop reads CASSRRTSAPRRVF. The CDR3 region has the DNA TGTGCCAGCAGCCGACGAACTAGCGCCCCCAGGCGCGTCTTC.

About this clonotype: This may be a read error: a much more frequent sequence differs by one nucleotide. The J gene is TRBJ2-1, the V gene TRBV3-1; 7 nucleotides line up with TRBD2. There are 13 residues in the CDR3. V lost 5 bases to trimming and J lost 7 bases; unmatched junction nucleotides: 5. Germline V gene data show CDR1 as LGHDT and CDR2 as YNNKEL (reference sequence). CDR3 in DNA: TGTGCCAGCAGCGAAGCCGGGGGGAATGAGCAGTTCTTC. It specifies CASSEAGGNEQFF.

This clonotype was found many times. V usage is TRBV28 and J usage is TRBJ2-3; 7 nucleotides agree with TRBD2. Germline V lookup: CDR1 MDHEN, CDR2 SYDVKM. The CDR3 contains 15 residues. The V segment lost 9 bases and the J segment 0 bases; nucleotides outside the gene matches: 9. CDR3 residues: CASGTSRGSTDTQYF. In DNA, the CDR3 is TGTGCCAGTGGCACCTCGCGGGGGAGCACAGATACGCAGTATTTT.

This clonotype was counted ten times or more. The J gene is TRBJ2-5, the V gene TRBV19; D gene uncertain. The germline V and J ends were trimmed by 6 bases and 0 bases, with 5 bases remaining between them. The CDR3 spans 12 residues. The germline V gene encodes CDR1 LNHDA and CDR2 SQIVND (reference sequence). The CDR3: CASRRNQETQYF. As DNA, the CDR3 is TGTGCCAGTAGACGGAACCAAGAGACCCAGTACTTC.

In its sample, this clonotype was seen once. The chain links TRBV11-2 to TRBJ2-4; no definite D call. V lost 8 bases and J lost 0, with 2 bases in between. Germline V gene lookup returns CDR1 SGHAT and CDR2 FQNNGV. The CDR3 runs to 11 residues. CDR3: CASGAKNIQYF. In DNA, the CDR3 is TGTGCCAGCGGAGCCAAAAACATTCAGTACTTC.

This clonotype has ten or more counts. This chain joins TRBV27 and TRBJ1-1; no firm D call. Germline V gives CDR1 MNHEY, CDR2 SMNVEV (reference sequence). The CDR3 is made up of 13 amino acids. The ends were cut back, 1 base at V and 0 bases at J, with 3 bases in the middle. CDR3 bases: TGTGCCAGCAGTTTATTTCTGAACACTGAAGCTTTCTTT. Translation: CASSLFLNTEAFF.

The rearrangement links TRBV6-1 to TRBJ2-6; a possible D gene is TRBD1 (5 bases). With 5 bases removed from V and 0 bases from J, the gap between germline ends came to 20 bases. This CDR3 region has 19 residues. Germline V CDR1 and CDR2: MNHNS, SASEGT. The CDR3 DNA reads TGTGCCAGCAGTTATTTTCCAGCAGGGTCTGCCTCTGGGGCCAACGTCCTGACTTTC. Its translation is CASSYFPAGSASGANVLTF.

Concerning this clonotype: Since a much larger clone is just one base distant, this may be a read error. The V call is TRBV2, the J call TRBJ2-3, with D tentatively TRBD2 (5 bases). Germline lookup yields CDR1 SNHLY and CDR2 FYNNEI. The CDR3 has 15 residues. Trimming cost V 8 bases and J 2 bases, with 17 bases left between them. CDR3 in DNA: TGTGCCAGCGGAGAGGGAAAGGGAAACACAGATACGCAGTATTTT. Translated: CASGEGKGNTDTQYF.

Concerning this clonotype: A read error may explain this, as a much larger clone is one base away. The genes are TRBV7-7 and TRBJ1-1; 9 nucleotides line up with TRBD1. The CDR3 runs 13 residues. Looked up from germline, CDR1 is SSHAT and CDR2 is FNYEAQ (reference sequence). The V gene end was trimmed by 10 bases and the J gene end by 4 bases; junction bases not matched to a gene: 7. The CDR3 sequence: CATGQGTITEAFF. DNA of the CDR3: TGTGCCACCGGACAGGGGACGATCACTGAAGCTTTCTTT. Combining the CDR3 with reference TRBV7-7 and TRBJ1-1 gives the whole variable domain GAGVSQSPRYKVTKRGQDVTLRCDPISSHATLYWYQQALGQGPEFLTYFNYEAQPDKSGLPSDRFSAERPEGSISTLTIQRTEQRDSAMYRCATGQGTITEAFFGQGTRLTVV.

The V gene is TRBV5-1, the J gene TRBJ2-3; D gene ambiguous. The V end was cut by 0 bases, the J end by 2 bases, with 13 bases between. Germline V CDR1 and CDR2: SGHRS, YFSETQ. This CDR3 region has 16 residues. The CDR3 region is CASSLAAGVSTDTQYF. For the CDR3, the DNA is TGCGCCAGCAGCTTGGCAGCAGGAGTATCCACAGATACGCAGTATTTT.

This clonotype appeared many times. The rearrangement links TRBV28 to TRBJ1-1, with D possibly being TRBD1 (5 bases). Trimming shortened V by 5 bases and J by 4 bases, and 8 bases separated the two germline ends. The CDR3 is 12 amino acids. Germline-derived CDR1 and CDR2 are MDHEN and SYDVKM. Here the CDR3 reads CASSRGITEAFF. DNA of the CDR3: TGTGCCAGCAGTCGGGGGATCACTGAAGCTTTCTTT.

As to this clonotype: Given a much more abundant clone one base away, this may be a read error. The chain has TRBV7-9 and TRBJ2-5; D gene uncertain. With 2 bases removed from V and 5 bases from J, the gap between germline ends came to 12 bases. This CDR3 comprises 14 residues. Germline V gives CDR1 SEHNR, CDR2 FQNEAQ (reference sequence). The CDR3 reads CASSLNSGPETQYF. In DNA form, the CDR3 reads TGTGCCAGCAGCTTAAACAGTGGGCCTGAGACCCAGTACTTC.

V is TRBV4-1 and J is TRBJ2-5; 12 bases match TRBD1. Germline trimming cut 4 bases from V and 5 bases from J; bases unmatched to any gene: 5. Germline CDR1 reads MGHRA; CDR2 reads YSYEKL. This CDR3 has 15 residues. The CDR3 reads CASSRGQGADETQYF. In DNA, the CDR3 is TGCGCCAGCAGCCGGGGACAGGGGGCGGATGAGACCCAGTACTTC.

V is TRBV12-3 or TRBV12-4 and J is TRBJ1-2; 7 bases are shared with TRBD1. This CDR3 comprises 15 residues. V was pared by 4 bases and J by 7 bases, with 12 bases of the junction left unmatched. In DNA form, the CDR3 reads TGTGCCAGCAGTTACCCACAAGACAGGGTTGGTGGCTACACCTTC. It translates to CASSYPQDRVGGYTF.

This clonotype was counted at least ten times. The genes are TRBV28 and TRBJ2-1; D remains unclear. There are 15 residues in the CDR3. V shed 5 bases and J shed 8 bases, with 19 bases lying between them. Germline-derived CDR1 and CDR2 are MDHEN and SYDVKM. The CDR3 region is CASSPLNTGSYEQFF. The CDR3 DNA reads TGTGCCAGCAGTCCCCTTAACACCGGGTCCTATGAGCAGTTCTTC.

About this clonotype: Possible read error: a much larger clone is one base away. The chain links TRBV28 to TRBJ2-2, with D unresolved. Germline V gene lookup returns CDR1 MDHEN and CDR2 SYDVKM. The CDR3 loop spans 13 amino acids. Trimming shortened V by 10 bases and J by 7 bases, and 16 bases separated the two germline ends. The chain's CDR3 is CATRQEAVGELFF. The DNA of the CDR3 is TGTGCCACCCGGCAAGAGGCCGTCGGGGAGCTGTTTTTT.

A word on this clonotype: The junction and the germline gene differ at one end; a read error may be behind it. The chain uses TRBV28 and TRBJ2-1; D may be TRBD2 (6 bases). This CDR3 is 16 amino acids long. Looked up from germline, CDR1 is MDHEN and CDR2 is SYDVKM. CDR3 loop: CASSEWRGSSCNEQFF. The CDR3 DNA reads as TGTGCCAGCAGTGAATGGAGGGGAAGCTCCTGCAATGAGCAGTTCTTC. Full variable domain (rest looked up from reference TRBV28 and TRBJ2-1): DVKVTQSSRYLVKRTGEKVFLECVQDMDHENMFWYRQDPGLGLRLIYFSYDVKMKEKGDIPEGYSVSREKKERFSLILESASTNQTSMYLCASSEWRGSSCNEQFFGPGTRLTVL.

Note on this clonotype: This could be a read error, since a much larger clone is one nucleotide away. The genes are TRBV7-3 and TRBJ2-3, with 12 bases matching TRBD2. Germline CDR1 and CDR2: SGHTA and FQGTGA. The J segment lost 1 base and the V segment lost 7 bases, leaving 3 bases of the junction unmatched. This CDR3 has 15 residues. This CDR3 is CASKRLAGGTDTQYF. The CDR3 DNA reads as TGTGCCAGCAAAAGACTAGCGGGAGGCACAGATACGCAGTATTTT.

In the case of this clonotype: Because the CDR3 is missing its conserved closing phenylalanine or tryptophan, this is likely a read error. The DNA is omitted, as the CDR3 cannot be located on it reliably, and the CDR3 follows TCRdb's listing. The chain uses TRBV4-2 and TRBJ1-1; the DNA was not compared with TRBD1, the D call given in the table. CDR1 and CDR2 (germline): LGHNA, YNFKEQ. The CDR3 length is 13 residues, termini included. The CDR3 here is CASSQILGQAPRL.